This T cell receptor (beta chain) is drawn from a study of blood T cells in healthy people across ages. Then a second PCR, running roughly 7 to 11 cycles, was carried out with a sample-barcoded 5' primer and a J-beta primer mix. MiXCR, applied by TCRdb to the 5' RACE reads, yields one record per CDR3 protein. The sample has about 720,000 distinct CDR3 sequences, around 25% seen once. The ends were cut back, 3 bases at V and 2 bases at J, with 15 bases in the middle. The CDR3 has 16 amino acids. Germline V gives CDR1 SGHTA, CDR2 FQGNSA. The sample was also reused in another study, on T cells of mothers and their children.

J is TRBJ2-3 and V is TRBV7-2; D perhaps matches TRBD2 (7 bases). The clonotype originates from a boy younger than 18 in good health. Sequencing used blood. Written as DNA, the CDR3 is TGTGCCAGCAGCTTCGGCGCGGGGGCTAACACAGATACGCAGTATTTT. Amino acid sequence: CASSFGAGANTDTQYF.